The sequence of this TCR beta chain was determined in a study of T cells after yellow fever vaccination. In TCRdb, the 5' RACE reads were re-called with MiXCR into one record per CDR3 protein. Of 95,000 to 100,000 distinct CDR3 sequences in the sample, around 5.8% were seen once. This clonotype was seen more than once but under ten times. Its antigen remains unidentified. General observations from the study: Sorted repertoires could include abundant contaminating clonotypes from bulk cells. Overall, a small share of clonotypes was seen in both CD4 and CD8 compartments. The booster response re-showed most primary clones: approximately 95% CD4, around 90% CD8.

Germline V gene sequence: CDR1 MNHEY, CDR2 SMNVEV (reference sequence). J was trimmed by 4 bases and V by 3 bases; bases with no gene match: 3. The CDR3 contains 14 residues. The source of this sequence is a man between 18 and 35 years old who received the YFV17D yellow fever vaccine. Here the sequenced sample was CD8+ T cells sorted from PBMCs, taken 10 days after the yellow fever booster vaccination. The genes are TRBV27 and TRBJ2-3, with 8 bases that match TRBD2. The chain's CDR3 is CASSLYGGADTQYF. DNA for the CDR3: TGTGCCAGCAGTTTGTACGGGGGGGCAGATACGCAGTATTTT.